This entry lists 12 T cell receptor beta chains sequenced from one sample in a study of control samples from healthy donors and cancer patients. Profiling relied on immunoSEQ multiplex PCR, and the TCRdb table lists in-frame clones only, not all of them. Counted here are roughly 95,000 clones, more than 85% occurring once; the ten biggest clones make up around 0.9%. The sequencing input was blood. The receptor source for this set is a young woman in good health.

This clone was recorded a few times. The J gene is TRBJ2-7, the V gene TRBV7-8; a weak D match, TRBD2 (6 bases). The germline V gene encodes CDR1 SGHVS and CDR2 FQNEAQ. V lost 1 base to trimming and J lost 1 base, with 11 bases between them. This CDR3 comprises 15 residues. The CDR3: CASSLEGGASYEQYF. Written as DNA, the CDR3 is TGTGCCAGCAGCTTAGAGGGCGGGGCTTCCTACGAGCAGTACTTC.

The chain combines TRBV19 with TRBJ2-1, with TRBD2 matching 10 bases. This CDR3 is built from 19 residues. The V and J ends lost 6 bases and 2 bases, in that order; junction bases with no gene match: 16. Germline V gives CDR1 LNHDA, CDR2 SQIVND (reference sequence). As DNA, the CDR3 is TGTGCCAGTAGCCATGGGGGGGCTAGCGGGAGAGGAACCTACAATGAGCAGTTCTTC. Its translation is CASSHGGASGRGTYNEQFF.

This clone has just one count. The chain joins TRBV2 to TRBJ1-4, with TRBD1 as a possible D gene (5 bases). Germline CDR1 is SNHLY and CDR2 is FYNNEI. The CDR3 has 14 amino acids. Trimming removed 4 bases from V and 5 bases from J, with 11 bases in between. The CDR3 bases are TGTGCCAGCAGTGGGCACAGGAAGAATGAAAAACTGTTTTTT. This encodes CASSGHRKNEKLFF.

Only one count was recorded for this clone. The chain is built from TRBV21-1 and TRBJ1-1; the table's D call TRBD1 went unverified against the DNA. TRBV21-1 is shown as a pseudogene. This CDR3 comprises 14 residues. CDR3 DNA sequence: TGTGCCAGCAAAGAACAGGTGGTATCCACTGAAGCTTTCTTT. Translated, it gives CASKEQVVSTEAFF.

This sequence joins TRBV5-1 and TRBJ2-7; 8 bases align to TRBD2. Germline V lookup: CDR1 SGHRS, CDR2 YFSETQ. Trimming removed 4 bases from V and 3 bases from J; junction bases left unmatched: 18. The CDR3 sequence is 18 residues long. For the CDR3, the DNA is TGCGCCAGCAGCGCTTACCCTCTTCGGGGGGGGTCGATCTACGAGCAGTACTTC. This translates into CASSAYPLRGGSIYEQYF. Looking up the rest from reference TRBV5-1 and TRBJ2-7 gives the full variable domain: KAGVTQTPRYLIKTRGQQVTLSCSPISGHRSVSWYQQTPGQGLQFLFEYFSETQRNKGNFPGRFSGRQFSNSRSEMNVSTLELGDSALYLCASSAYPLRGGSIYEQYFGPGTRLTVT.

The rearrangement links TRBV15 to TRBJ1-2; D gene unclear. CDR1 is LNHNV, CDR2 YYDKDF, per germline (reference sequence). The CDR3 contains 16 residues. V lost 0 bases and J 0 bases, leaving 11 bases between the germline ends. Here the CDR3 reads CATSREPASANYGYTF. The DNA of the CDR3 is TGTGCCACCAGCAGAGAACCCGCATCAGCTAACTATGGCTACACCTTC.

The chain employs TRBV6-6 and TRBJ1-5; unclear D gene. CDR1 is MNHNY, CDR2 SVGAGI, per germline (reference sequence). Trimming shortened V by 0 bases and J by 6 bases, and 12 bases separated the two germline ends. The CDR3 consists of 15 residues. CDR3 coding DNA: TGTGCCAGCAGTTACTCACGGGGATGGAGTCAGCCCCAGCATTTT. Its translation: CASSYSRGWSQPQHF.

This sequence joins TRBV6-5 and TRBJ1-1; D possibly corresponds to TRBD1 (5 bases). CDR1 and CDR2 from the germline V gene are MNHEY and SVGAGI. The V gene lost 7 bases and the J gene lost 1 base, with 13 bases spanning the gap. This CDR3 comprises 14 residues. For the CDR3, the DNA is TGTGCCAGCATTCGTAGTGGGGGGAACACTGAAGCTTTCTTT. Encoded protein: CASIRSGGNTEAFF.

This clone showed up just a few times. CDR3 nucleotides: TGTGCCAGCAGCGTAGGAGGGGCAGGGGAGTCAGATACGCAGTATTTT. Its protein is CASSVGGAGESDTQYF. J is TRBJ2-3 and V is TRBV9; possible D gene TRBD1, 6 bases. The germline V gene encodes CDR1 SGDLS and CDR2 YYNGEE. The CDR3 spans 16 residues. The germline V and J ends were trimmed by 0 bases and 4 bases, with 15 bases remaining between them.

This rearrangement joins TRBV29-1 to TRBJ1-2, with 8 bases identical to TRBD1. The CDR3 is made up of 11 amino acids. J was trimmed by 7 bases and V by 7 bases; bases with no gene match: 5. The germline V gene has CDR1 SQVTM and CDR2 ANQGSEA. Written as DNA, the CDR3 is TGCAGCGGTGGACAGGGTGGTGGCTACACCTTC. It is translated as CSGGQGGGYTF.

The rearrangement joins TRBV30 to TRBJ2-1; TRBD2 aligns across 10 bases. V shed 4 bases and J 7 bases; nucleotides not matched to a gene: 10. The length of the CDR3 is 15 residues. Germline-derived CDR1 and CDR2 are GTSNPN and SVGIG (reference sequence). CDR3 in DNA: TGTGCCTGGACCTTACTAGCGGGACCTTATAATGAGCAGTTCTTC. Translation gives CAWTLLAGPYNEQFF. The full variable domain, in which reference TRBV30 and TRBJ2-1 provide the parts outside the CDR3, is SQTIHQWPATLVQPVGSPLSLECTVEGTSNPNLYWYRQAAGRGLQLLFYSVGIGQISSEVPQNLSASRPQDRQFILSSKKLLLSDSGFYLCAWTLLAGPYNEQFFGPGTRLTVL.

This clone was detected a few times. The chain employs TRBV13 and TRBJ2-1, with D unclear. The CDR3 runs 13 residues. Germline V gene lookup returns CDR1 PRHDT and CDR2 FYEKMQ (reference sequence). V was trimmed by 2 bases and J by 3 bases, leaving 5 bases between them. Here the CDR3 reads CASSLPNYNEQFF. The CDR3 DNA reads as TGTGCCAGCAGCTTACCAAACTACAATGAGCAGTTCTTC. Filled out from reference TRBV13 and TRBJ2-1, the complete variable domain reads AAGVIQSPRHLIKEKRETATLKCYPIPRHDTVYWYQQGPGQDPQFLISFYEKMQSDKGSIPDRFSAQQFSDYHSELNMSSLELGDSALYFCASSLPNYNEQFFGPGTRLTVL.